This TCR beta chain was sequenced in a study of T cell responses to AZD1222 COVID-19 vaccine. Notes on the study in general: Two doses of AZD1222 preceded a rise in Spike-specific TCR breadth and depth. Unmutated variant regions are reportedly the target of nearly half of TCRs that are spike-specific. Mostly white British, mostly female donors; authors suggested clonal diversity may be underestimated. Among vaccine-associated CD4 TCRs, coverage spanned spike, with dominance at 160-218 and 743-854.

CDR3 size: 11 residues. V shed 2 bases and J shed 11 bases, with 10 bases lying between them. Germline CDR1 and CDR2: GTSNPN and SVGIG (reference sequence). To note about this clone: The antigen remains unidentified.

The data were produced by immunoSEQ multiplex PCR, yet TCRdb's version contains in-frame clones alone and is incomplete. This table holds 70,000 to 100,000 clones, about 93% found once. The specimen comprised peripheral blood, sampled 28 days after the second AZD1222 dose. This clonotype was sampled from an adult who received the AZD1222 COVID-19 vaccine. The J gene is TRBJ2-1, the V gene TRBV30; TRBD2 is a possible D gene (7 bases). The CDR3 DNA reads as TGTGCCTGGAGTTCGGGGGGCCAGCAGTTCTTC. This translates into CAWSSGGQQFF.